Listed below are T cell receptor beta chains from one sample, sequenced in a study of blood T cell repertoires in COVID-19. Measured with immunoSEQ multiplex PCR; TCRdb has only the in-frame clones, and not every one. The data contain some 320,000 clones, 90% of them singletons. The specimen sequenced was PBMCs or T cells enriched from blood (not recorded which). These receptors were obtained from a man in his sixties who had recovered from COVID-19. The CDR3 runs from the conserved cysteine through the conserved F or W. D genes are given only for firm matches. For some rows the clone size is stated as once, few or many, or as a class when expanded; others skip it.

>TRBV4-3|TRBJ1-6|.|TRBD1
CASSQMRQGTGSPLHF
TGCGCCAGCAGCCAGATGAGACAGGGGACTGGCTCACCCCTCCACTTT
>TRBV6-1|TRBJ1-6|.|TRBD1
CASSGQPGTAKNSPLHF
TGTGCCAGCAGTGGACAGCCCGGGACAGCTAAAAATTCACCCCTCCACTTT
>TRBV3-1/TRBV3-2|TRBJ2-1|.|TRBD2
CASRDMSGGPCNEQFF
TGTGCCAGCAGGGATATGTCGGGGGGGCCATGCAATGAGCAGTTCTTC
>TRBV27|TRBJ2-3|.|TRBD1
CASSLSGQGPTRAHTDTQYF
TGTGCCAGCAGTTTGTCCGGACAGGGTCCCACCCGGGCTCACACAGATACGCAGTATTTT
>TRBV29-1|TRBJ1-2|.|TRBD1
CSSLTGGDYGYTF
TGCAGCTCCTTGACAGGGGGAGACTATGGCTACACCTTC
>TRBV7-2|TRBJ1-2|.|TRBD1
CASSLAGGGYGYTF
TGTGCCAGCAGCTTAGCAGGGGGCGGGTATGGCTACACCTTC
>TRBV29-1|TRBJ1-3|.|TRBD1
CSVGDSLSGNTIYF
TGCAGCGTGGGGGACAGTTTATCCGGAAACACCATATATTTT
>TRBV9|TRBJ2-1|once|.
CASSVANNEQFF
TGTGCCAGCAGCGTCGCGAACAATGAGCAGTTCTTC
>TRBV4-1|TRBJ1-3|.|TRBD1
CASSQDPPGQGLLYSGNTIYF
TGCGCCAGCAGCCAAGATCCCCCGGGACAGGGGCTACTCTACTCTGGAAACACCATATATTTT
>TRBV6-6|TRBJ2-7|.|.
CASRQGRFEQYF
TGTGCCAGCAGACAGGGACGTTTCGAGCAGTACTTC
>TRBV7-2|TRBJ2-7|.|TRBD2
CASSSLAGGRYEQYF
TGTGCCAGCAGCTCACTAGCGGGAGGGAGGTACGAGCAGTACTTC
>TRBV7-9|TRBJ1-1|.|.
CASSLSVGARTEAFF
TGTGCCAGCAGCTTATCTGTGGGGGCACGGACTGAAGCTTTCTTT
>TRBV29-1|TRBJ1-2|.|.
CSVSEGRGGYTF
TGCAGCGTTTCGGAAGGTCGGGGAGGCTACACCTTC
>TRBV10-3|TRBJ2-7|.|TRBD2
CAISEPTSGISYEQYF
TGTGCCATCAGTGAGCCAACTAGCGGCATCTCCTACGAGCAGTACTTC
>TRBV6-6|TRBJ1-1|.|.
CASRTQDSTNTEAFF
TGTGCCAGCAGAACCCAGGACAGTACAAACACTGAAGCTTTCTTT
>TRBV5-4|TRBJ2-3|once|TRBD1
CASTPVQGSTDTQYF
TGTGCCAGCACCCCCGTACAGGGGAGCACAGATACGCAGTATTTT
>TRBV30|TRBJ1-3|.|.
CAWSNRVSGNTIYF
TGTGCCTGGAGTAACAGGGTCTCTGGAAACACCATATATTTT
>TRBV11-2|TRBJ2-7|.|TRBD1
CASSPRRTGESYEQYF
TGTGCCAGCAGCCCCCGGAGGACAGGGGAAAGCTACGAGCAGTACTTC
>TRBV7-6|TRBJ1-6|.|TRBD1
CASSRTGWDSPLHF
TGTGCCAGCAGCCGGACAGGGTGGGATTCACCCCTCCACTTT
>TRBV18|TRBJ1-2|.|TRBD1
CASSQQGYDYGYTF
TGTGCCAGCTCTCAACAGGGGTATGACTATGGCTACACCTTC
>TRBV30|TRBJ1-5|.|.
CAWSDGRGQPQHF
TGTGCCTGGAGTGACGGCAGGGGTCAGCCCCAGCATTTT
>TRBV14|TRBJ1-4|.|.
CASSQGLRGGPSNEKLFF
TGTGCCAGCAGCCAGGGTTTACGGGGGGGCCCCTCTAATGAAAAACTGTTTTTT
>TRBV5-1|TRBJ2-2|once|.
CASRPPTSHEELFF
TGCGCCAGCAGACCCCCTACCTCTCATGAGGAGCTGTTTTTT
>TRBV15|TRBJ2-1|.|.
CATSRGSGSDNEQFF
TGTGCCACCAGCAGAGGAAGCGGGTCCGACAATGAGCAGTTCTTC
>TRBV30|TRBJ1-3|few|.
CAWSSFQRYSGNTIYF
TGTGCCTGGAGTTCATTTCAGCGGTACTCTGGAAACACCATATATTTT
>TRBV20-1|TRBJ2-3|.|.
CSATRSDTQYF
TGCAGTGCTACCAGGTCAGATACGCAGTATTTT
>TRBV15|TRBJ1-2|.|TRBD1
CAATGGYGYTF
TGTGCCGCTACAGGGGGCTATGGCTACACCTTC
>TRBV30|TRBJ1-1|.|TRBD1
CAWRGTGSYRDTEAFF
TGTGCCTGGAGGGGGACAGGAAGTTATAGAGACACTGAAGCTTTCTTT
>TRBV4-1|TRBJ2-3|.|TRBD2
CASSRIAGVSADTQYF
TGCGCCAGCAGCCGCATAGCGGGAGTGTCTGCAGATACGCAGTATTTT
>TRBV9|TRBJ1-1|.|.
CASSANRARNTEAFF
TGTGCCAGCAGCGCCAACAGGGCCCGGAACACTGAAGCTTTCTTT
>TRBV7-2|TRBJ1-1|.|.
CASSLNWLTDKAFF
TGTGCCAGCAGCTTAAACTGGCTGACAGATAAAGCTTTCTTT
>TRBV11-1|TRBJ2-1|.|TRBD1
CASSTGQGSYNEQFF
TGTGCCAGCAGCACGGGACAGGGGTCCTACAATGAGCAGTTCTTC
>TRBV9|TRBJ2-7|.|.
CASSVGVVGPYEQYF
TGTGCCAGCAGCGTAGGGGTTGTGGGGCCCTACGAGCAGTACTTC
>TRBV5-1|TRBJ2-5|.|.
CASSLYGGYGETQYF
TGCGCCAGCAGCTTGTACGGGGGTTACGGAGAGACCCAGTACTTC
>TRBV29-1|TRBJ2-7|.|.
CSVAQGTYEQYF
TGCAGCGTTGCTCAGGGGACCTACGAGCAGTACTTC
>TRBV27|TRBJ2-5|.|.
CASSSYRVGHKETQYF
TGTGCCAGCAGTTCCTACCGCGTAGGACATAAAGAGACCCAGTACTTC
>TRBV3-1/TRBV3-2|TRBJ1-2|.|TRBD1
CASSQDWGDRGPYGYTF
TGTGCCAGCAGCCAAGATTGGGGGGACAGGGGGCCCTATGGCTACACCTTC
>TRBV19|TRBJ2-6|.|.
CAIKSGTTGANVLTF
TGTGCCATCAAGAGTGGGACAACTGGGGCCAACGTCCTGACTTTC
>TRBV11-1|TRBJ2-5|.|.
CASSLGLQETQYF
TGTGCCAGCAGCTTAGGACTGCAAGAGACCCAGTACTTC
>TRBV9|TRBJ2-7|.|.
CASSERVAGEQYF
TGTGCCAGCAGCGAACGGGTGGCGGGCGAGCAGTACTTC
>TRBV29-1|TRBJ2-3|.|.
CSVARAGLVDTQYF
TGCAGCGTTGCAAGGGCGGGATTGGTAGATACGCAGTATTTT
>TRBV29-1|TRBJ1-1|.|TRBD1
CSAGSEGAPEAFF
TGCAGCGCGGGGTCGGAGGGGGCCCCTGAAGCTTTCTTT
>TRBV6-5|TRBJ2-7|.|.
CASSYSSGVYEQYF
TGTGCCAGCAGTTACTCCTCAGGGGTCTACGAGCAGTACTTC
>TRBV5-6|TRBJ1-5|.|.
CASSTGQSGQPQHF
TGTGCCAGCAGCACAGGACAGTCGGGTCAGCCCCAGCATTTT
>TRBV4-1|TRBJ2-1|.|TRBD2
CASSQDITSGRFNNEQFF
TGCGCCAGCAGCCAAGATATCACTAGCGGGAGGTTTAACAATGAGCAGTTCTTC
>TRBV7-8|TRBJ2-1|.|TRBD1
CASSLWTGEVSEQFF
TGTGCCAGCAGCTTATGGACAGGAGAAGTCAGTGAGCAGTTCTTC
>TRBV19|TRBJ1-2|.|TRBD1
CASSRDRPLSWYTF
TGTGCCAGTAGCCGGGACAGGCCACTTTCATGGTACACCTTC
>TRBV9|TRBJ1-1|.|.
CASSPLGGERAEAFF
TGTGCCAGCAGCCCCCTGGGAGGGGAACGGGCTGAAGCTTTCTTT
>TRBV27|TRBJ2-5|.|TRBD1
CASRGQGRGETQYF
TGTGCCAGCAGGGGACAGGGGCGGGGGGAGACCCAGTACTTC
>TRBV25-1|TRBJ1-1|.|TRBD1
CASSDRTGSTEAFF
TGTGCCAGCAGTGACAGGACAGGGTCCACTGAAGCTTTCTTT
>TRBV9|TRBJ2-7|few|TRBD2
CASSVGQGGAYEQYF
TGTGCCAGCAGCGTAGGCCAGGGAGGGGCCTACGAGCAGTACTTC
>TRBV5-1|TRBJ1-4|.|.
CASSRGGFNEKLFF
TGCGCCAGCAGTAGGGGCGGCTTTAATGAAAAACTGTTTTTT
>TRBV9|TRBJ2-3|.|TRBD1
CASSSTAGTVQDTQYF
TGTGCCAGCAGCTCAACCGCCGGGACAGTGCAAGATACGCAGTATTTT
>TRBV15|TRBJ1-2|.|.
CATSSYTSDYGYTF
TGTGCCACCAGCAGTTATACCTCGGACTATGGCTACACCTTC